Sequencing of this T cell receptor (beta chain) was carried out in a study of blood T cell repertoires in COVID-19. As for the study in general: COVID-19 samples, acute and convalescent, were from the United States, Italy and Spain. The analysed material was cDNA or gDNA that came from T cells, B-cell-depleted T cells, or PBMCs.

Repertoires were generated with immunoSEQ multiplex PCR, while TCRdb's copy carries only in-frame clones and drops some. The sample includes a few hundred thousand clones, 70% to 90% of them seen just once. CDR3 length: 14 amino acids. Unmatched junction bases numbered 6, after V lost 3 bases and J lost 5 bases. Germline V lookup: CDR1 MGHRA, CDR2 YSYEKL. The gene calls are TRBV4-1 and TRBJ1-2, with 7 bases lining up with TRBD1. The sequencing input was peripheral blood. The receptor was isolated from a woman aged 45 to 65 with active or convalescent COVID-19. CDR3 region: CASSHQTGDYGYTF. The CDR3 DNA follows: TGCGCCAGCAGCCATCAAACAGGGGATTATGGCTACACCTTC.